Reported below is one TCR beta chain. Individuals aged roughly 18 to 95 years were recruited from 20 to 25 US areas. Participants reported their clinical history, and cohort assignment relied on those reports. Trimming cost V 0 bases and J 3 bases, with 9 bases left between them. Germline CDR1 reads LGHNA; CDR2 reads YSLEER. The CDR3 loop spans 15 amino acids. The sample originates from a study of blood T cell repertoires in COVID-19. About the study: The analysed material was cDNA or gDNA that came from T cells, B-cell-depleted T cells, or PBMCs.

Using immunoSEQ multiplex PCR, the repertoire was profiled, and TCRdb retains in-frame clones only, with some absent. The sample records about 200,000 clones, around 92% being singletons. This sequence originates from a woman in her twenties or thirties with acute COVID-19. The sample consisted of PBMCs or T cells enriched from blood (not recorded which). V is TRBV4-3 and J is TRBJ1-5; D is unclear. Here the CDR3 DNA reads TGCGCCAGCAGCCAAGATTTCGGGTTCAATCAGCCCCAGCATTTT. Amino acids: CASSQDFGFNQPQHF.